One and the same sample provided the 9 T cell receptor beta chains below, sequenced in a study of shared clonotypes between healthy human individuals. CD45RO-negative, CCR7-positively selected cells formed the naive CD8 fraction, excluding terminally differentiated effector memory CD45RA+ cells. TCRdb keeps only in-frame clones here, not all; method: immunoSEQ multiplex PCR. The data show about 2.1 million clones, over 85% seen once. What was sequenced was naive CD8+ T cells from PBMCs. These receptors were collected from a man aged 18 to 35 in good health. Some clones in this sample may be carry-over from other donors' samples.

On this clone: Just one base apart from a much larger clone, this may be a read error. The chain uses TRBV6-6 and TRBJ2-7; D gene unclear. The germline gives CDR1 MNHNY, CDR2 SVGAGI (reference sequence). The CDR3 covers 11 residues. CDR3 loop: CASSYSYGQYF. DNA for the CDR3: TGTGCCAGCAGTTACTCCTACGGGCAGTACTTC.

Regarding this clone: Distinct nucleotide sequences in the sample also encode this CDR3. The V call is TRBV13, the J call TRBJ1-2; D unresolved. This CDR3 spans 12 amino acids. V was trimmed by 1 base and J by 11 bases, leaving 11 bases between them. Germline assignment: CDR1 PRHDT and CDR2 FYEKMQ (reference sequence). This CDR3 reads CASSLAGGGYTF. CDR3 in DNA: TGTGCCAGCAGCTTAGCGGGCGGAGGATACACCTTC.

The chain combines TRBV7-9 with TRBJ2-2; 10 nucleotides line up with TRBD1. The germline V gene has CDR1 SEHNR and CDR2 FQNEAQ (reference sequence). The CDR3 runs 17 residues. V gave up 2 bases and J gave up 7 bases; unmatched junction bases: 10. The CDR3 sequence: CASSLKDLGQGSGELFF. Here the CDR3 DNA reads TGTGCCAGCAGCTTAAAAGATTTGGGACAGGGGAGCGGGGAGCTGTTTTTT.

This clone was counted a few times. The chain couples TRBV5-1 to TRBJ1-1, with D hard to call. Germline V gene data show CDR1 as SGHRS and CDR2 as YFSETQ. V lost 5 bases and J lost 1, with 6 bases in between. CDR3 length: 12 amino acids. CDR3: CASRHTNTEAFF. The CDR3 nucleotides are TGCGCCAGCAGACACACGAACACTGAAGCTTTCTTT.

J is TRBJ2-7 and V is TRBV10-2; D gene ambiguous. Germline CDR1 reads WSHSY; CDR2 reads SAAADI. V was clipped by 5 bases and J by 0 bases, with 11 bases between them. The CDR3 is made up of 14 amino acids. CDR3: CASSKGRSSYEQYF. The CDR3 coding sequence is TGCGCCAGCAGTAAAGGACGAAGCTCCTACGAGCAGTACTTC.

The chain recombines TRBV7-9 with TRBJ2-7, with TRBD2 matching 7 bases. The CDR3 is 13 residues long. V dropped 5 bases and J dropped 7; count of bases not matched to a gene: 8. Germline V CDR1 and CDR2: SEHNR, FQNEAQ (reference sequence). The CDR3 spells CASSPSGAGEQYF. As DNA, the CDR3 is TGTGCCAGCAGCCCCTCAGGAGCGGGGGAGCAGTACTTC.

This chain connects TRBV4-1 to TRBJ2-7, with 10 bases that match TRBD2. The V segment lost 4 bases and the J segment 7 bases; nucleotides outside the gene matches: 13. CDR3 length equals 16 residues. Germline V CDR1 and CDR2: MGHRA, YSYEKL. CDR3 residues: CASSPSWGSGRWEQYF. CDR3 bases: TGCGCCAGCAGCCCGTCCTGGGGTAGCGGGAGGTGGGAGCAGTACTTC.

The rearrangement uses TRBV4-2 and TRBJ1-5, with a tentative D call TRBD1 (5 bases). The germline V and J ends were trimmed by 3 bases and 2 bases, with 17 bases remaining between them. CDR1 LGHNA and CDR2 YNFKEQ come from the germline V gene. There are 17 residues in the CDR3. CDR3 DNA: TGTGCCAGCAGCCAGGCATCACTTCAGGGAGGCAATCAGCCCCAGCATTTT. Translated: CASSQASLQGGNQPQHF.

The rearrangement links TRBV5-1 to TRBJ2-7; the D call may be TRBD1 or TRBD2 (5 bases each). CDR3 length: 14 amino acids. Trimming took off 4 bases at V and 0 bases at J, with 11 bases between the two ends. Germline CDR1 is SGHRS and CDR2 is YFSETQ. In DNA form, the CDR3 reads TGCGCCAGCAGCGTGGGACCGCCCTCCTACGAGCAGTACTTC. This sequence encodes CASSVGPPSYEQYF.